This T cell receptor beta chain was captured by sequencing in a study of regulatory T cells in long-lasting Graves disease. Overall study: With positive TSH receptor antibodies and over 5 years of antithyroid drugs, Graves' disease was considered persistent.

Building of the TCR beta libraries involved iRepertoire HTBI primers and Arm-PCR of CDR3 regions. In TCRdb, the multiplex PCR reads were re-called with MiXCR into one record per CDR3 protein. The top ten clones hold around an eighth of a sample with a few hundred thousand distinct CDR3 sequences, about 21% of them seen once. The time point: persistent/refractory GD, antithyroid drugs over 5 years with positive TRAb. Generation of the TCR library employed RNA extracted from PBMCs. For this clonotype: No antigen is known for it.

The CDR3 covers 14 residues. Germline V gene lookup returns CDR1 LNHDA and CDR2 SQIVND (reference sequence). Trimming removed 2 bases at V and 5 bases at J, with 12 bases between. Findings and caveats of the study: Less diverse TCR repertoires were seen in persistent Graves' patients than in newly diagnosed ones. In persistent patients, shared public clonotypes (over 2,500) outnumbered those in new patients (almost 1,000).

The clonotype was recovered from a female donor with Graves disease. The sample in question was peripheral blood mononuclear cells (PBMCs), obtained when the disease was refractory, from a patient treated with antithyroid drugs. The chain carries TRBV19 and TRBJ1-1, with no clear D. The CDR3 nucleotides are TGTGCCAGTAGTATACCCCCGTTTGGAACTGAAGCTTTCTTT. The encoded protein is CASSIPPFGTEAFF.